This T cell receptor (beta chain) was found in a study of identical twins. Each CDR3 protein gets one entry after TCRdb re-called the 5' RACE reads with MiXCR. The table shows approximately 230,000 distinct CDR3 sequences, with around 6.5% occurring only once. In regard to this clonotype: Its antigen is unknown.

Findings and limits, study-wide: Out-of-frame beta sequences exhibited a weaker degree of excess twin sharing. Conclusions came from cross-sectional statistical analysis, not from following the same donors.

The V end was cut by 6 bases, the J end by 3 bases, with 18 bases between. This CDR3 is 15 amino acids long. Germline V lookup: CDR1 LNHDA, CDR2 SQIVND (reference sequence). This sample was also put to use in a study of T cells expressing NK-cell markers.

The chain uses TRBV19 and TRBJ2-7, with TRBD1 as a possible D gene (7 bases). The source of this sequence is a woman in her late teens or twenties in good health. Sequenced material: CD8+ T cells sorted from blood. In nucleotides, the CDR3 is TGTGCCAGTAGCGCGGGGCGGACAGGTTTCTACGAGCAGTACTTC. Protein sequence: CASSAGRTGFYEQYF.